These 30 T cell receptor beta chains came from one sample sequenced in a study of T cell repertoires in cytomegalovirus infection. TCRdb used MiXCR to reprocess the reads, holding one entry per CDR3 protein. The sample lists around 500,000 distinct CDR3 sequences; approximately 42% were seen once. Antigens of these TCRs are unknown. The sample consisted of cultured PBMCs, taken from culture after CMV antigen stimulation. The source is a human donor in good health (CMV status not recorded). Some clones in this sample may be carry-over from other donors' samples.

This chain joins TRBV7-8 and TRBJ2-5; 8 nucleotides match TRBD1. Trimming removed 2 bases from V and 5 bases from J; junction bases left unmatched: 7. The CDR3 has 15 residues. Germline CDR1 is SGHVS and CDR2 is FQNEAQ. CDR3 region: CASSLSQGARETQYF. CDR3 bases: TGTGCCAGCAGCTTATCTCAGGGGGCACGGGAGACCCAGTACTTC.

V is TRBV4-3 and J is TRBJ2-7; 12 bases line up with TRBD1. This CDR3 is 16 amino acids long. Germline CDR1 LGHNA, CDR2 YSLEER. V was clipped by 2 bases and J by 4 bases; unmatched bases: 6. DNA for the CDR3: TGCGCCAGCAGCCAAATCTGGGGACAGGGGGCTTACGAGCAGTACTTC. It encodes CASSQIWGQGAYEQYF.

CDR3 region: CASSPREGGTDTQYF. In DNA form, the CDR3 reads TGTGCCAGCAGCCCTCGCGAGGGGGGGACCGATACGCAGTATTTT. The J gene is TRBJ2-3, the V gene TRBV7-9; possible D gene TRBD2, 7 bases. The CDR3 runs 15 residues. In germline, CDR1 is SEHNR, CDR2 FQNEAQ (reference sequence). With 5 bases removed from V and 6 bases from J, the gap between germline ends came to 18 bases. Supplemented by reference TRBV7-9 and TRBJ2-3, the full variable domain reads DTGVSQNPRHKITKRGQNVTFRCDPISEHNRLYWYRQTLGQGPEFLTYFQNEAQLEKSRLLSDRFSAERPKGSFSTLEIQRTEQGDSAMYLCASSPREGGTDTQYFGPGTRLTVL.

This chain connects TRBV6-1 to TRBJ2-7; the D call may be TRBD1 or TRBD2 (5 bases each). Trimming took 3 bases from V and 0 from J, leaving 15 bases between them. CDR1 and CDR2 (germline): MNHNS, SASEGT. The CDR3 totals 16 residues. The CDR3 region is CASSDPGTRFSYEQYF. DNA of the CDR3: TGTGCCAGCAGTGATCCGGGGACCAGGTTCTCCTACGAGCAGTACTTC.

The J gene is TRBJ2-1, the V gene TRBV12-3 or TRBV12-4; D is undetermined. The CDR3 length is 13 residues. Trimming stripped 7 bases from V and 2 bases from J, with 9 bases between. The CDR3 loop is CASKAAAYNEQFF. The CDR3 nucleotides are TGTGCCAGCAAGGCGGCCGCCTACAATGAGCAGTTCTTC.

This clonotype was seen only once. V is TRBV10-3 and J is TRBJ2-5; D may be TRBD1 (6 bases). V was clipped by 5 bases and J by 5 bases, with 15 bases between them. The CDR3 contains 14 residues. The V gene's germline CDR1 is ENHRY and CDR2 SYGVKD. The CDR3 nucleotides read TGTGCCATCAGTCAAGACAGGTCCGGGGAGACCCAGTACTTC. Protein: CAISQDRSGETQYF.

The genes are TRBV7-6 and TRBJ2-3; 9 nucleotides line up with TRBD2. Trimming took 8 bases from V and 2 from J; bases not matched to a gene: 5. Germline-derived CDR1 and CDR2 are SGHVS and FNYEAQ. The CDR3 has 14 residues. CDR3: CASGASGATDTQYF. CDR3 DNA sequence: TGTGCCAGCGGGGCTAGCGGGGCCACAGATACGCAGTATTTT.

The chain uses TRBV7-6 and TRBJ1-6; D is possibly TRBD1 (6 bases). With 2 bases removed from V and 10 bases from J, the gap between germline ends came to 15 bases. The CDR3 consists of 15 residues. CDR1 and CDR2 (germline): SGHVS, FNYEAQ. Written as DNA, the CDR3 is TGTGCCAGCAGCTTACGCTACAGGGAGAGATCACCCCTCCACTTT. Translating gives CASSLRYRERSPLHF.

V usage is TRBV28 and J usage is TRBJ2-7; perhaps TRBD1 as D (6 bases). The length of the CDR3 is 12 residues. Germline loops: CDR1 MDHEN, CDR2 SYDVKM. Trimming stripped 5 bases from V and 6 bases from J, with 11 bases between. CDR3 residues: CASSEMGAEQYF. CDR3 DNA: TGTGCCAGCAGTGAGATGGGGGCCGAGCAGTACTTC.

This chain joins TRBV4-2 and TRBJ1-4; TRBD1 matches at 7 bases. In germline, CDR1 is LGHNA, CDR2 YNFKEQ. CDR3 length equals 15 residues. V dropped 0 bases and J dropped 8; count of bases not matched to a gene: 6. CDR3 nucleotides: TGTGCCAGCAGCCAAGAAGACAGGGTTGGCGAAAAACTGTTTTTT. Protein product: CASSQEDRVGEKLFF.

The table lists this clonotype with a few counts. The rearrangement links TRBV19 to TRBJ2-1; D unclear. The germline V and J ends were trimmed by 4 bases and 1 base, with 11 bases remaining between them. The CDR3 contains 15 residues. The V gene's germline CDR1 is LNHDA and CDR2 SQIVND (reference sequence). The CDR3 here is CASSNTVGSYNEQFF. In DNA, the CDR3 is TGTGCCAGTAGTAACACAGTTGGATCCTACAATGAGCAGTTCTTC.

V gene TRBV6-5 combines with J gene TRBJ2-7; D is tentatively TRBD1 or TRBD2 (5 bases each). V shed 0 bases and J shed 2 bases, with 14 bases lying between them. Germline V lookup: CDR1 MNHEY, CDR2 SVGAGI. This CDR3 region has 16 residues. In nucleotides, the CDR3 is TGTGCCAGCAGTTACTCGATGTTGAGGGGAACCTACGAGCAGTACTTC. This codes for CASSYSMLRGTYEQYF.

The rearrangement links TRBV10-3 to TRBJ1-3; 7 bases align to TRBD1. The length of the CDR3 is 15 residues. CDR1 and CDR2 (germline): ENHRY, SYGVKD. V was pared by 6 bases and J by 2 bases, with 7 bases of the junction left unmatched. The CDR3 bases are TGTGCCATCAGCCTGACAGGGATCGCTGGAAACACCATATATTTT. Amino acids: CAISLTGIAGNTIYF.

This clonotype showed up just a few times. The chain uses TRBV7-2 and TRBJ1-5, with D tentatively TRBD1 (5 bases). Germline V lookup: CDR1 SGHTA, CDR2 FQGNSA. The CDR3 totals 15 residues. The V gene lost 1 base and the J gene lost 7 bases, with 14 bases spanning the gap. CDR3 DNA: TGTGCCAGCAGCTTAGTCTCCGGACAACTACAGCCCCAGCATTTT. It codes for CASSLVSGQLQPQHF.

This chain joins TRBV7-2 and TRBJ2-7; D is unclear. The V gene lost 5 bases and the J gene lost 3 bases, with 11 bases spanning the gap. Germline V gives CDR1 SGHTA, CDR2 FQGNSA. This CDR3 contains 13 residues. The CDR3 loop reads CASSRPPYYEQYF. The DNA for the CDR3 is TGTGCCAGCAGCCGCCCCCCGTACTACGAGCAGTACTTC.

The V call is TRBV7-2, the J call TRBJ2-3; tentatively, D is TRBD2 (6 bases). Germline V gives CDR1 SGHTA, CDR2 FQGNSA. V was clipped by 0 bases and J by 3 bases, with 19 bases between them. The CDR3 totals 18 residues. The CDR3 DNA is TGTGCCAGCAGCTTAGCGGGCCTGCGGGACCTAAGGACAGATACGCAGTATTTT. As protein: CASSLAGLRDLRTDTQYF.

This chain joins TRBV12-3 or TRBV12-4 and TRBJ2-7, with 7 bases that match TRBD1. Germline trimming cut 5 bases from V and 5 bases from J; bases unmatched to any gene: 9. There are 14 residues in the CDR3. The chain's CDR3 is CASSPLTGSHEQYF. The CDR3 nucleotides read TGTGCCAGCAGTCCTCTGACAGGGTCCCACGAGCAGTACTTC.

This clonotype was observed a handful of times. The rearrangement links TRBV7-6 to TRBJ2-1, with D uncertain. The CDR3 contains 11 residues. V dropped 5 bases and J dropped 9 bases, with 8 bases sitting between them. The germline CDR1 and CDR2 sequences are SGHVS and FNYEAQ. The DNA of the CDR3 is TGTGCCAGCAGCGGAACGGGTGAGCAGTTCTTC. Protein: CASSGTGEQFF. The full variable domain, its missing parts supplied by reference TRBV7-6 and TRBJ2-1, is GAGVSQSPRYKVTKRGQDVALRCDPISGHVSLYWYRQALGQGPEFLTYFNYEAQQDKSGLPNDRFSAERPEGSISTLTIQRTEQRDSAMYRCASSGTGEQFFGPGTRLTVL.

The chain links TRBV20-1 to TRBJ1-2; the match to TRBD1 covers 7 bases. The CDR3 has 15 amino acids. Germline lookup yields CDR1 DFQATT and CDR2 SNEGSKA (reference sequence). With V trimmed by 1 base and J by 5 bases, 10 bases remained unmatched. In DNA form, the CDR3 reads TGCAGTGCTAGAGGGGACAGCACTCTAGGATATGGCTACACCTTC. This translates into CSARGDSTLGYGYTF.

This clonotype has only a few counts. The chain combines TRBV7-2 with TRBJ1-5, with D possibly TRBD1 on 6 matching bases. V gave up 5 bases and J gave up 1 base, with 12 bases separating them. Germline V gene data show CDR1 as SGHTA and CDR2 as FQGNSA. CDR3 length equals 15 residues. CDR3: CASSVTGGSNQPQHF. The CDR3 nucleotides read TGTGCCAGCAGCGTGACAGGAGGGAGCAATCAGCCCCAGCATTTT.

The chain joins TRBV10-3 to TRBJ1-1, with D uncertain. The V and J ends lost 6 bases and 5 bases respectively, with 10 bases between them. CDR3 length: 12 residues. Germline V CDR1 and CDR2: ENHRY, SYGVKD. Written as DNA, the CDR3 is TGTGCCATCAGAGACGCCGGGACTGAAGCTTTCTTT. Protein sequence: CAIRDAGTEAFF.

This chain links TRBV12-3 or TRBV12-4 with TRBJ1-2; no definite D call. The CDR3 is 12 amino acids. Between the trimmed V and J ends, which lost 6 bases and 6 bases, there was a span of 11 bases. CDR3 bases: TGTGCCAGCAGCCACCGCCGGGATGGCTACACCTTC. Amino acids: CASSHRRDGYTF.

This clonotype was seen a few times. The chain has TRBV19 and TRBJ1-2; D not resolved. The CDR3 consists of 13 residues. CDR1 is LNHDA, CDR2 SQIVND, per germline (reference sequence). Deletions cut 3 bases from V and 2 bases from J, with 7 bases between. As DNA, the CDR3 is TGTGCCAGTAGTATCCCAGTCAACTATGGCTACACCTTC. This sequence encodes CASSIPVNYGYTF.

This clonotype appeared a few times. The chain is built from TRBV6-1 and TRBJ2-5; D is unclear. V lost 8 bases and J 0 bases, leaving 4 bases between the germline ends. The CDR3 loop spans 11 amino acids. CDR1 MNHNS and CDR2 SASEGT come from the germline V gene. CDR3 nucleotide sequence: TGTGCCAGCGGACACCAAGAGACCCAGTACTTC. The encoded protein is CASGHQETQYF.

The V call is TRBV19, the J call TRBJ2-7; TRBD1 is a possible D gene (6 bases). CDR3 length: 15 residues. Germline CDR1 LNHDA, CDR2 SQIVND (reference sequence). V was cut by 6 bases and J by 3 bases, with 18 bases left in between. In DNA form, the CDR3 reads TGTGCCAGTAGCAGGGGACCCGGAGAGAGCTACGAGCAGTACTTC. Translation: CASSRGPGESYEQYF.

In DNA form, the CDR3 reads TGCAGTGCTGAAATGTGGGATGAGCAGTTCTTC. This sequence encodes CSAEMWDEQFF. The rearrangement joins TRBV20-1 to TRBJ2-1; no clear D gene. This CDR3 contains 11 residues. Germline V gene sequence: CDR1 DFQATT, CDR2 SNEGSKA (reference sequence). V was cut by 5 bases and J by 8 bases, with 10 bases left in between.

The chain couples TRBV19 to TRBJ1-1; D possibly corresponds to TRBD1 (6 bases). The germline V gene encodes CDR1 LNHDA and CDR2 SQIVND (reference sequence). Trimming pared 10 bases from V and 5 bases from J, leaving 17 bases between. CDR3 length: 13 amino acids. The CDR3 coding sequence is TGTGCCACCAAGGAGGGGGGGCGGACTGAAGCTTTCTTT. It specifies CATKEGGRTEAFF. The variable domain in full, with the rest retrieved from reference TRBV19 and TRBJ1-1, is DGGITQSPKYLFRKEGQNVTLSCEQNLNHDAMYWYRQDPGQGLRLIYYSQIVNDFQKGDIAEGYSVSREKKESFPLTVTSAQKNPTAFYLCATKEGGRTEAFFGQGTRLTVV.

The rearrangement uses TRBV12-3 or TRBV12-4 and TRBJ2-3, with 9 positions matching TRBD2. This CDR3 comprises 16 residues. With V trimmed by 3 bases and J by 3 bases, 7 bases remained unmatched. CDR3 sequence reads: CASSFGRGGLTDTQYF. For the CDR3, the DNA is TGTGCCAGCAGTTTTGGGCGGGGGGGCCTTACAGATACGCAGTATTTT.

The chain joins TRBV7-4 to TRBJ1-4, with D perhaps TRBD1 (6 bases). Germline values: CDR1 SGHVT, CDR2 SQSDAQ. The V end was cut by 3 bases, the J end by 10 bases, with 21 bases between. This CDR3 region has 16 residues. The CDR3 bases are TGTGCCAGCAGCTTCGATAGTTTGGGGCAGGGGCGAAAACTGTTTTTT. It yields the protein CASSFDSLGQGRKLFF.

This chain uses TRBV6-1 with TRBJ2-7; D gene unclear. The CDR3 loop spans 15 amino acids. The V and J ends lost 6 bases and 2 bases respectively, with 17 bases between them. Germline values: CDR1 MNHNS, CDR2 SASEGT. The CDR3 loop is CASSPNGRNPYEQYF. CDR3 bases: TGTGCCAGCAGCCCCAACGGACGGAACCCCTACGAGCAGTACTTC.